Below, 26 T cell receptor beta chains from the same sample are listed, as sequenced in a study of T-cell memory formation after mild COVID-19. Using its own MiXCR run on the 5' RACE reads, TCRdb lists one record per CDR3 protein. The sample lists about 190,000 distinct CDR3 sequences; approximately 16% were seen once. The sequencing input was PBMCs or a T cell subset sorted from them (not recorded which). The receptors originated from an adult woman who had mild COVID-19 (a few samples of this study predate the infection). Cell type and time point are not known.

This chain links TRBV29-1 with TRBJ2-1; weak D call: TRBD2 (6 bases). The CDR3 has 14 amino acids. V lost 7 bases to trimming and J lost 0 bases, with 13 bases between them. Germline lookup yields CDR1 SQVTM and CDR2 ANQGSEA. CDR3 protein: CSAREFGSYNEQFF. The CDR3 DNA reads as TGCAGCGCTCGGGAGTTCGGCTCCTACAATGAGCAGTTCTTC.

Many counts were recorded for this clonotype. The chain recombines TRBV5-1 with TRBJ1-1; TRBD1 might be the D (5 bases). CDR1 is SGHRS, CDR2 YFSETQ, per germline. V was shortened by 3 bases and J by 1 base, with 10 bases between the two germline ends. The CDR3 spans 14 residues. The CDR3 sequence: CASSSAQGNTEAFF. CDR3 DNA sequence: TGCGCCAGCAGCTCGGCGCAGGGGAACACTGAAGCTTTCTTT.

This clonotype has just a few counts. The chain joins TRBV12-3 or TRBV12-4 to TRBJ2-3, with TRBD2 as a possible D gene (5 bases). Trimming removed 7 bases from V and 4 bases from J, with 15 bases in between. The CDR3 contains 14 residues. In DNA, the CDR3 is TGTGCCAGCACTCCGAGGGAGAGATCAGATACGCAGTATTTT. Translation gives CASTPRERSDTQYF.

This clonotype has only a few counts. V usage is TRBV19 and J usage is TRBJ1-5; perhaps TRBD1 as D (5 bases). V shed 6 bases and J shed 13 bases, with 16 bases lying between them. The germline gives CDR1 LNHDA, CDR2 SQIVND (reference sequence). There are 12 residues in the CDR3. The CDR3 DNA follows: TGTGCCAGTAGCAACCGTCCGGGACCTCAGCATTTT. As protein: CASSNRPGPQHF.

This clonotype was counted between two and nine times. V is TRBV30 and J is TRBJ1-4; a possible D gene is TRBD1 (6 bases). Germline V gene data show CDR1 as GTSNPN and CDR2 as SVGIG (reference sequence). V was trimmed by 3 bases and J by 4 bases, leaving 15 bases between them. The CDR3 length is 15 residues. This chain's CDR3 is CAWSDTGSLNEKLFF. The DNA for the CDR3 is TGTGCCTGGAGCGATACAGGGAGTCTTAATGAAAAACTGTTTTTT.

This clonotype was counted many times. The V and J genes are TRBV11-2 and TRBJ2-3; tentatively, D is TRBD2 (5 bases). CDR1 and CDR2 from the germline V gene are SGHAT and FQNNGV. Trimming removed 3 bases from V and 7 bases from J, with 8 bases in between. CDR3 length equals 12 residues. The CDR3 sequence: CASSFQRNTQYF. In DNA form, the CDR3 reads TGTGCCAGCAGCTTTCAGCGGAATACGCAGTATTTT.

This chain uses TRBV6-2 or TRBV6-3 with TRBJ2-3; D is uncertain. Germline loops: CDR1 MNHEY, CDR2 SVGEGT. V was clipped by 5 bases and J by 1 base, with 13 bases between them. The CDR3 contains 15 residues. The CDR3 sequence: CASSTTAHRTDTQYF. As DNA, the CDR3 is TGTGCCAGCAGTACCACCGCCCATCGCACAGATACGCAGTATTTT.

V gene TRBV20-1 combines with J gene TRBJ1-5; no reliable D call. CDR3 length equals 14 residues. Germline-derived CDR1 and CDR2 are DFQATT and SNEGSKA (reference sequence). With 0 bases removed from V and 4 bases from J, the gap between germline ends came to 10 bases. The CDR3 loop reads CSAREVSGNQPQHF. The CDR3 region has the DNA TGCAGTGCTAGAGAGGTATCTGGGAATCAGCCCCAGCATTTT.

The chain carries TRBV20-1 and TRBJ2-4, with TRBD2 matching over 10 bases. The germline V gene encodes CDR1 DFQATT and CDR2 SNEGSKA (reference sequence). The V segment lost 3 bases and the J segment 0 bases; nucleotides outside the gene matches: 5. CDR3 length: 16 amino acids. The CDR3 DNA sequence: TGCAGTGCTAGGCTAGCGGGGGTGAAAGCCAAAAACATTCAGTACTTC. This gives the protein CSARLAGVKAKNIQYF.

This clonotype has ten or more counts. The chain links TRBV15 to TRBJ1-2, with TRBD1 identical over 8 bases. The CDR3 is 15 amino acids. The junction had 11 bases not matched to a gene; V was cut back by 5 bases and J by 6 bases. Germline loops: CDR1 LNHNV, CDR2 YYDKDF (reference sequence). CDR3 in amino acids: CATSLRQGSFDGYTF. DNA of the CDR3: TGTGCCACCAGCTTGCGACAGGGGAGCTTTGATGGCTACACCTTC.

The chain joins TRBV5-5 to TRBJ1-5, with 9 bases that match TRBD1. This CDR3 has 15 residues. Trimming removed 0 bases from V and 5 bases from J; junction bases left unmatched: 3. In germline, CDR1 is SGHKS, CDR2 YYEKEE (reference sequence). CDR3 loop: CASSLAHRGHQPQHF. The CDR3 DNA is TGTGCCAGCAGCTTGGCGCACAGGGGGCATCAGCCCCAGCATTTT. The full variable domain, in which reference TRBV5-5 and TRBJ1-5 provide the parts outside the CDR3, is DAGVTQSPTHLIKTRGQQVTLRCSPISGHKSVSWYQQVLGQGPQFIFQYYEKEERGRGNFPDRFSARQFPNYSSELNVNALLLGDSALYLCASSLAHRGHQPQHFGDGTRLSIL.

This clonotype was counted only a few times. This rearrangement joins TRBV24-1 to TRBJ2-1, with 10 positions matching TRBD1. Germline V gene sequence: CDR1 KGHDR, CDR2 SFDVKD. V lost 5 bases to trimming and J lost 4 bases; unmatched junction nucleotides: 1. The CDR3 is 14 amino acids. The CDR3 here is CATSVGQGYNEQFF. The CDR3 nucleotides are TGTGCCACCAGTGTGGGACAGGGGTACAATGAGCAGTTCTTC.

CDR3: CASTRDQTPGGELFF. CDR3 bases: TGTGCCAGCACCCGGGACCAGACGCCGGGCGGGGAGCTGTTTTTT. The chain combines TRBV2 with TRBJ2-2, with D perhaps TRBD1 or TRBD2 (5 bases each). The CDR3 spans 15 residues. V was shortened by 7 bases and J by 7 bases, with 19 bases between the two germline ends. The germline CDR1 and CDR2 sequences are SNHLY and FYNNEI.

This chain uses TRBV24-1 with TRBJ2-1; 10 bases fit TRBD2. Germline V gene data show CDR1 as KGHDR and CDR2 as SFDVKD. This CDR3 has 15 amino acids. The V gene end was trimmed by 4 bases and the J gene end by 6 bases; junction bases not matched to a gene: 5. The CDR3 DNA follows: TGTGCCACCAGTGAGCGCCTAGCGGGAGCCAATGAGCAGTTCTTC. It translates to CATSERLAGANEQFF.

The rearrangement joins TRBV10-3 to TRBJ1-2; D may be TRBD1 (6 bases). The V gene's germline CDR1 is ENHRY and CDR2 SYGVKD. The CDR3 covers 14 residues. Between the trimmed V and J ends, which lost 0 bases and 7 bases, there was a span of 12 bases. CDR3 DNA sequence: TGTGCCATCAGTGAGTCTCCGGACAGCGTTGGCTACACCTTC. It yields the protein CAISESPDSVGYTF.

This chain connects TRBV11-2 to TRBJ2-7; 10 bases match TRBD1. This CDR3 is 19 amino acids long. With 2 bases clipped from V and 2 bases from J, the junction kept 15 bases outside the gene matches. Germline CDR1 reads SGHAT; CDR2 reads FQNNGV. CDR3 amino acids: CASSLISFVGQGSAYEQYF. The CDR3 region has the DNA TGTGCCAGCAGCTTAATTTCATTTGTGGGACAGGGGTCTGCCTACGAGCAGTACTTC.

The V call is TRBV12-3 or TRBV12-4, the J call TRBJ2-7; TRBD1 matches 9 bases. The CDR3 is 14 residues long. Trimming at V came to 3 bases and at J to 2 bases, leaving 2 bases not matched to a gene. This CDR3 is CASSFTGGTYEQYF. CDR3 DNA: TGTGCCAGCAGTTTCACAGGGGGCACCTACGAGCAGTACTTC.

This clonotype was seen only a few times. The chain links TRBV20-1 to TRBJ2-7; 8 bases match TRBD1. This CDR3 is 12 amino acids long. Losses at the gene ends were 6 bases for V and 2 bases for J; bases not matched to a gene: 3. CDR1 DFQATT and CDR2 SNEGSKA come from the germline V gene (reference sequence). The CDR3: CSAGQGPYEQYF. In DNA form, the CDR3 reads TGCAGTGCAGGACAGGGTCCCTACGAGCAGTACTTC.

The chain uses TRBV5-4 and TRBJ2-5; D could derive from TRBD1 or TRBD2 (6 bases each). CDR1 is SGHNT, CDR2 YYREEE, per germline (reference sequence). The CDR3 loop spans 13 amino acids. Deletions cut 3 bases from V and 5 bases from J, with 11 bases between. The CDR3 loop is CASSSGGLETQYF. The CDR3 DNA reads TGTGCCAGCAGCTCCGGGGGCCTGGAGACCCAGTACTTC.

This clonotype was seen a few times. The V and J genes are TRBV20-1 and TRBJ1-1; possible D gene TRBD1, 5 bases. V gave up 7 bases and J gave up 3 bases, with 15 bases separating them. The V gene's germline CDR1 is DFQATT and CDR2 SNEGSKA (reference sequence). CDR3 length equals 13 residues. DNA for the CDR3: TGCAGTGTAAGGAAGGGGTGGGACACTGAAGCTTTCTTT. The encoded protein is CSVRKGWDTEAFF.

This chain links TRBV5-1 with TRBJ2-3; the match to TRBD1 covers 9 bases. V trimming: 4 bases; J trimming: 4 bases; junction bases outside the gene matches: 4. Germline CDR1 SGHRS, CDR2 YFSETQ. The CDR3 is 14 residues long. CDR3 bases: TGCGCCAGCAGCGCCGGACAGGGGCCAGATACGCAGTATTTT. It codes for CASSAGQGPDTQYF.

V and J are TRBV5-5 and TRBJ1-2; no clear D gene. The CDR3 has 12 amino acids. The V and J ends lost 0 bases and 3 bases respectively, with 3 bases between them. Germline values: CDR1 SGHKS, CDR2 YYEKEE (reference sequence). As DNA, the CDR3 is TGTGCCAGCAGCTTGGGACACTATGGCTACACCTTC. Translation gives CASSLGHYGYTF.

CDR3 sequence reads: CASSIKPGQGNTEAFF. CDR3 in DNA: TGTGCCAGCAGCATTAAACCCGGACAGGGGAACACTGAAGCTTTCTTT. V usage is TRBV5-5 and J usage is TRBJ1-1; TRBD1 matches 8 bases. Trimming took 4 bases from V and 1 from J; bases not matched to a gene: 9. The CDR3 is 16 amino acids. Germline V lookup: CDR1 SGHKS, CDR2 YYEKEE (reference sequence).

V gene TRBV12-3 or TRBV12-4 combines with J gene TRBJ1-5; D ambiguous. V gave up 5 bases and J gave up 7 bases, with 12 bases separating them. The CDR3 is 13 amino acids. CDR3: CASSTNRDQPQHF. CDR3 bases: TGTGCCAGCAGTACAAACAGAGACCAGCCCCAGCATTTT.

The V and J genes are TRBV4-2 and TRBJ2-2, with a tentative D call TRBD1 (6 bases). V was clipped by 1 base and J by 6 bases, with 12 bases between them. This CDR3 is 15 amino acids long. CDR1 is LGHNA and CDR2 is YNFKEQ in the germline V gene. CDR3 sequence: CASSQGGQVAGELFF. The DNA for the CDR3 is TGTGCCAGCAGCCAAGGGGGGCAAGTGGCCGGGGAGCTGTTTTTT.

This clonotype was recorded a few times. This sequence joins TRBV30 and TRBJ2-1, with 9 bases fitting TRBD2. Germline values: CDR1 GTSNPN, CDR2 SVGIG (reference sequence). V trimming: 4 bases; J trimming: 9 bases; junction bases outside the gene matches: 13. This CDR3 spans 15 amino acids. CDR3 DNA sequence: TGTGCCTGGACCTGGGGCGGGAGGGCGGTAGGTGAGCAGTTCTTC. It specifies CAWTWGGRAVGEQFF.